These T cell receptor beta chains were read from a single sample in a study of blood T cell repertoires in COVID-19. Some clones are missing from TCRdb's copy, which holds only in-frame ones; the method was immunoSEQ multiplex PCR. The repertoire has some 170,000 clones, 65% to 80% of them found once; the top ten carry around 8.1%. The sample was peripheral blood. These receptors came from a man between 60 and 75 years old with acute or convalescent COVID-19. The conserved cysteine and the conserved F or W are not part of the CDR3 here. A D gene is named only where the DNA matches it firmly.

d_gene | v_gene | len | CDR3aa
TRBD1 | TRBV6-6 | 11 | ASSPSSGGAPY
. | TRBV3-1/TRBV3-2 | 15 | ASSQGTWTASTDTQY
. | TRBV7-3 | 11 | ASSLTGDYGYT
TRBD1 | TRBV7-2 | 12 | ASVPTGGADGYT
. | TRBV6-6 | 11 | ASTLNSGNTIY
. | TRBV4-3 | 16 | ASSQEEGWTSSYNEQF
TRBD2 | TRBV10-3 | 15 | AIGLAGTSGSYNEQF
TRBD1 | TRBV7-9 | 15 | ASSSGQGIQGGEKLF
. | TRBV19 | 11 | ASSMEGRNGYT
TRBD2 | TRBV18 | 13 | ASSPERGTTDTQY
. | TRBV4-1 | 13 | ASSLVGGFGQPQH
TRBD2 | TRBV12-5 | 15 | ASGLVLGGAAQWEQF
TRBD2 | TRBV9 | 16 | ASSGRLAGALNTGELF
TRBD1 | TRBV10-3 | 12 | AINPGTDRAELF
. | TRBV9 | 10 | ASSPPGTEAF
. | TRBV27 | 13 | ASSFWPGELYEQY
. | TRBV4-2 | 12 | ASSLQNQRDGYT
. | TRBV4-1 | 13 | ASSPQDRNNSPLH
TRBD1 | TRBV7-9 | 12 | ASSLVDRVDGYT
. | TRBV5-4 | 11 | ASSTGTRGELF
. | TRBV19 | 9 | ASSSGQEQF
. | TRBV5-1 | 13 | ASSLEGQGPYEQY
. | TRBV10-3 | 16 | AISEGWDHRVGNYGYT
TRBD1 | TRBV9 | 12 | ASSVESGGYGYT
. | TRBV9 | 12 | ASSPVLTNEKLF
. | TRBV9 | 11 | ASSSGPAAEAF
TRBD2 | TRBV18 | 18 | ASSLLLTSGGASPQETQY
TRBD1 | TRBV5-6 | 14 | ASSPETGDGVYEQY
. | TRBV20-1 | 9 | SARIGYEQY
. | TRBV6-5 | 13 | ASSPIEAGASEQY
. | TRBV6-1 | 13 | ASSEDVRLAETQY
TRBD1 | TRBV2 | 15 | ASSESGTGGMRNTIY
. | TRBV5-4 | 11 | ASSNGGYNEQF
TRBD1 | TRBV19 | 10 | ASSFTGAEAF
TRBD2 | TRBV9 | 15 | ASSVVSSGADYNEQF
. | TRBV10-3 | 10 | AISPGGLSQH
TRBD1 | TRBV29-1 | 11 | SVRDRVDEKLF
. | TRBV24-1 | 11 | ATSDSGLWGYT
TRBD1 | TRBV7-2 | 16 | ASSLGSRGLSGANVLT
TRBD1 | TRBV18 | 11 | ASSGTVDYGYT
TRBD2 | TRBV4-1 | 13 | ASSQESGGPWEQY
. | TRBV7-2 | 11 | ASSLGRSYEAF
TRBD1 | TRBV27 | 12 | ASRMTGVNQPQH
TRBD2 | TRBV9 | 14 | ASSVVGLAGYNEQF
. | TRBV7-2 | 10 | ASSLERTEAF
TRBD1 | TRBV25-1 | 12 | ASSETGGAGGYT
TRBD2 | TRBV7-9 | 17 | ASSSGTSGGYELTDTQY
. | TRBV5-6 | 12 | ASSFTESSYEQY
TRBD2 | TRBV12-5 | 13 | ASGLVRAGGNEQF
. | TRBV7-8 | 10 | ASSPRGETQY
. | TRBV19 | 14 | ASSIESESSYNEQF